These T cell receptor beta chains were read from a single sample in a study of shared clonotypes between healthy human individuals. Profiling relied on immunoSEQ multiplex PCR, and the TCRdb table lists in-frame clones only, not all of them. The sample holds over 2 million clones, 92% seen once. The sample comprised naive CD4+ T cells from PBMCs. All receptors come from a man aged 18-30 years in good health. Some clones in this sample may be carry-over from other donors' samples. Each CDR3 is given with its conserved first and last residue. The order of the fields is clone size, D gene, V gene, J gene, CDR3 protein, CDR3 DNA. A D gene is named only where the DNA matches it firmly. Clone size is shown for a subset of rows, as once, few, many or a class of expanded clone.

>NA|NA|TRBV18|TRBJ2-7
CASSPSGSYEQYF
TGTGCCAGCTCACCAAGTGGTTCCTACGAGCAGTACTTC
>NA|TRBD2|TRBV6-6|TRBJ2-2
CASRTLAGGTGELFF
TGTGCCAGCAGAACCTTAGCGGGAGGCACCGGGGAGCTGTTTTTT
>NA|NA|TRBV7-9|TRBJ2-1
CASSLAEPYNEQFF
TGTGCCAGCAGCTTAGCGGAACCTTACAATGAGCAGTTCTTC
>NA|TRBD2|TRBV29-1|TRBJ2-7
CSVVDRTSGSSYEQYF
TGCAGCGTTGTCGATCGGACTAGCGGGAGCTCCTACGAGCAGTACTTC
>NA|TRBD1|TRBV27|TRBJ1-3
CASSPEGGGHTIYF
TGTGCCAGCAGTCCGGAGGGAGGGGGCCACACCATATATTTT
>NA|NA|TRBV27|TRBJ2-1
CASTTLSGTSYNEQFF
TGTGCCAGCACCACCCTTTCGGGAACATCCTACAATGAGCAGTTCTTC
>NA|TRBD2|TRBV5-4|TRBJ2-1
CASSRGREGYNEQFF
TGTGCCAGCAGCCGAGGGCGGGAGGGGTACAATGAGCAGTTCTTC
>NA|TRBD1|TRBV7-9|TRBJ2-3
CASSPLQGARTDTQYF
TGTGCCAGCAGCCCGTTACAGGGGGCGCGTACAGATACGCAGTATTTT
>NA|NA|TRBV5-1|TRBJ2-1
CASSLEAREQFF
TGCGCCAGCAGCTTGGAGGCGAGGGAGCAGTTCTTC
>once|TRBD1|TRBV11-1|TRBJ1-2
CASSLRTGGFDGYTF
TGTGCCAGCAGCTTACGGACAGGGGGCTTCGATGGCTACACCTTC
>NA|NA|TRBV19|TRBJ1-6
CASSSLQHNSPLHF
TGTGCCAGTAGTTCTTTACAGCATAATTCACCCCTCCACTTT
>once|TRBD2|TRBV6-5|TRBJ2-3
CASKLAGSTDTQYF
TGTGCCAGCAAGCTAGCGGGAAGCACAGATACGCAGTATTTT
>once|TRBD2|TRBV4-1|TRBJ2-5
CASSQGDGRGETQYF
TGCGCCAGCAGCCAAGGGGACGGGCGGGGGGAGACCCAGTACTTC
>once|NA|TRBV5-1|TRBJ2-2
CASSLGEYEGELFF
TGCGCCAGCAGCTTAGGAGAATACGAAGGGGAGCTGTTTTTT
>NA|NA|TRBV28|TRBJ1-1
CASSSVRPSREAFF
TGTGCCAGCAGTTCAGTTCGTCCCAGTCGCGAAGCTTTCTTT
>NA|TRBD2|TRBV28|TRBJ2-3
CASSSAGGRSDTQYF
TGTGCCAGCAGTTCAGCGGGAGGGCGATCAGATACGCAGTATTTT
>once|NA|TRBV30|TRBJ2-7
CAWSPTGHEQYF
TGTGCCTGGAGTCCGACGGGCCACGAGCAGTACTTC
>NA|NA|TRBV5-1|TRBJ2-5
CASSPNIRGAPETQYF
TGCGCCAGCAGCCCTAATATCCGGGGAGCGCCAGAGACCCAGTACTTC
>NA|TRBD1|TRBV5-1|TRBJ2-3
CASSSGQGLETDTQYF
TGCGCCAGCAGCTCCGGACAGGGCCTGGAAACAGATACGCAGTATTTT
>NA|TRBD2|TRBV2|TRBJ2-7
CASSVWTSGRRGACEQYF
TGTGCCAGCAGTGTGTGGACTAGCGGGAGGAGGGGGGCCTGCGAGCAGTACTTC
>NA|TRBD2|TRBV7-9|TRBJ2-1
CASSLGGTRDNEQFF
TGTGCCAGCAGCTTAGGCGGGACTAGAGACAATGAGCAGTTCTTC
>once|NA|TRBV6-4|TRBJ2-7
CASSAVPGAGYEQYF
TGTGCCAGCAGCGCCGTTCCAGGGGCGGGCTACGAGCAGTACTTC
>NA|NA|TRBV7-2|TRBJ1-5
CASSLVPPWQGRQPQHF
TGTGCCAGCAGCTTAGTCCCACCTTGGCAGGGAAGGCAGCCCCAGCATTTT
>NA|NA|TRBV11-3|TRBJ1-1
CASSLGTGQSAEAFF
TGTGCCAGCAGCTTAGGGACGGGGCAGTCTGCTGAAGCTTTCTTT
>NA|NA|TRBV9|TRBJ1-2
CASSVAPEDYGYTF
TGTGCCAGCAGCGTAGCTCCAGAAGACTATGGCTACACCTTC
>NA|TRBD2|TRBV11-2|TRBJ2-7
CASSLTSAEQYF
TGTGCCAGCAGCTTGACTAGCGCCGAGCAGTACTTC
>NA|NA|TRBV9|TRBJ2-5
CASSVNPLAGETQYF
TGTGCCAGCAGCGTCAACCCACTGGCGGGAGAGACCCAGTACTTC
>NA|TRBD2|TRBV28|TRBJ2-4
CASSLYPGTSGAGNIQYF
TGTGCCAGCAGTTTGTACCCCGGGACTAGCGGAGCGGGTAACATTCAGTACTTC
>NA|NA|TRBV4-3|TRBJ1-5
CASSEGMGQPQHF
TGCGCCAGCAGCGAAGGGATGGGGCAGCCCCAGCATTTT
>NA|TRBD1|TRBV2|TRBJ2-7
CASSPHPGQGYEQYF
TGTGCCAGCAGTCCACACCCTGGACAGGGCTACGAGCAGTACTTC
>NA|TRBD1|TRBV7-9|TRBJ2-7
CASSPRDRGSYEQYF
TGTGCCAGCAGCCCCCGGGACAGGGGATCCTACGAGCAGTACTTC
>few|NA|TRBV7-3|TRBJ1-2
CASSLGQNYGYTF
TGTGCCAGCAGCTTAGGGCAGAACTATGGCTACACCTTC
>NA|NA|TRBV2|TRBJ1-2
CASSEGGVGVGYTF
TGTGCCAGCAGTGAAGGGGGAGTCGGTGTTGGCTACACCTTC
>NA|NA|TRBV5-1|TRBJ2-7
CASSLSPGAAYEQYF
TGCGCCAGCAGCCTCTCCCCCGGCGCCGCCTACGAGCAGTACTTC
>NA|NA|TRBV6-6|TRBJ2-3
CASSRGDTQYF
TGTGCCAGCAGTCGTGGAGATACGCAGTATTTT
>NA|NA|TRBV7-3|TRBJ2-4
CASSLLPRPQPPLAKNIQYF
TGTGCCAGCAGCTTACTGCCCAGGCCCCAACCCCCCCTAGCCAAAAACATTCAGTACTTC
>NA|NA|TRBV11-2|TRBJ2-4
CASSPTGASQYF
TGTGCCAGCAGCCCGACCGGGGCCTCGCAGTACTTC
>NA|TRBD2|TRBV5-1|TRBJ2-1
CASSLLLAGSRNEQFF
TGCGCCAGCAGCCTGCTACTAGCGGGATCAAGAAATGAGCAGTTCTTC
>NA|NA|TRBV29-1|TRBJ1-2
CSVETLGYTF
TGCAGCGTTGAGACCTTAGGCTACACCTTC
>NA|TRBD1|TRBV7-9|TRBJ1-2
CASSAARTGTYGYTF
TGTGCCAGCAGCGCAGCCCGGACAGGGACATATGGCTACACCTTC
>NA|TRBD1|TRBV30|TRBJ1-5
CAWGQGNQPQHF
TGTGCCTGGGGACAGGGGAATCAGCCCCAGCATTTT
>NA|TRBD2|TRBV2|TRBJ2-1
CASTPERGGEQFF
TGTGCCAGCACTCCCGAGCGGGGGGGTGAGCAGTTCTTC
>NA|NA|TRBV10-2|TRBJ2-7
CASSETVSEQYF
TGCGCCAGCAGTGAGACGGTGAGCGAGCAGTACTTC
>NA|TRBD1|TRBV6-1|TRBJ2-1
CASFRGPSFNEQFF
TGTGCCAGCTTCAGGGGGCCCTCGTTCAATGAGCAGTTCTTC
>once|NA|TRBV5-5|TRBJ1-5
CASSLAGQPYQPQHF
TGTGCCAGCAGCTTGGCCGGGCAGCCTTATCAGCCCCAGCATTTT
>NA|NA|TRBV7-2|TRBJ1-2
CASSLAATGLYGYTF
TGTGCCAGCAGCTTAGCGGCGACAGGACTCTATGGCTACACCTTC
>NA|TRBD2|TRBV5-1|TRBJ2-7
CASSLGAGGLGSDEQYF
TGCGCCAGCAGCTTGGGAGCGGGGGGCCTAGGGTCCGACGAGCAGTACTTC
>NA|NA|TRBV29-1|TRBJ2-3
CSVEGSTDTQYF
TGCAGCGTTGAGGGCAGCACAGATACGCAGTATTTT
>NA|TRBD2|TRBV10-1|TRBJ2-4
CAGSGRPEGKNIQYF
TGCGCCGGTTCCGGGAGGCCTGAGGGCAAAAACATTCAGTACTTC
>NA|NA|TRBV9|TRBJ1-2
CASSARQRDLYGYTF
TGTGCCAGCAGCGCCCGACAGAGAGATCTCTATGGCTACACCTTC
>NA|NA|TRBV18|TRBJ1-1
CASSPLQGNTEAFF
TGTGCCAGCTCACCATTACAGGGGAACACTGAAGCTTTCTTT
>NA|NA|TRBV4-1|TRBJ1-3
CASSQEVRGPSGNTIYF
TGCGCCAGCAGCCAAGAAGTACGGGGCCCGAGTGGAAACACCATATATTTT
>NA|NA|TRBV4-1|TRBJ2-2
CASSQKVSGTGELFF
TGCGCCAGCAGCCAAAAGGTCTCAGGGACCGGGGAGCTGTTTTTT
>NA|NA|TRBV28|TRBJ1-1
CASRGYTEAFF
TGTGCCAGCAGGGGCTACACTGAAGCTTTCTTT